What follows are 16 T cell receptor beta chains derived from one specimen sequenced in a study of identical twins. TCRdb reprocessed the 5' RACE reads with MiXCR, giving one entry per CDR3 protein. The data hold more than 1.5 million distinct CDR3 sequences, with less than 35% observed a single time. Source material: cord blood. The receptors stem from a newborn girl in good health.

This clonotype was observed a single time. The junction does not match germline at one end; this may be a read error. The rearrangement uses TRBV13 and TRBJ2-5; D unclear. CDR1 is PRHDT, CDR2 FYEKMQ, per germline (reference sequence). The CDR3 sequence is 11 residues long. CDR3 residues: CANSVTETQYF. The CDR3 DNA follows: TGTGCCAACAGCGTTACAGAGACCCAGTACTTC.

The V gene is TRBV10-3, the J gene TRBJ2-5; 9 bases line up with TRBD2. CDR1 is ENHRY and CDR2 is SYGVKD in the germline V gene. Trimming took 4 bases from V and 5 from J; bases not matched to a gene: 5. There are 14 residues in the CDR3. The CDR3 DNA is TGTGCCATCAGTGCTAGCGGGAAGGGCGAGACCCAGTACTTC. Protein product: CAISASGKGETQYF.

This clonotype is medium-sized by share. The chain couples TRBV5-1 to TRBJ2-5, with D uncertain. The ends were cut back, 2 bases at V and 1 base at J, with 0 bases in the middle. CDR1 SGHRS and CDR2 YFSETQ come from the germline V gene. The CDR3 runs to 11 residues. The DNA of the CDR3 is TGCGCCAGCAGCTTCCAAGAGACCCAGTACTTC. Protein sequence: CASSFQETQYF.

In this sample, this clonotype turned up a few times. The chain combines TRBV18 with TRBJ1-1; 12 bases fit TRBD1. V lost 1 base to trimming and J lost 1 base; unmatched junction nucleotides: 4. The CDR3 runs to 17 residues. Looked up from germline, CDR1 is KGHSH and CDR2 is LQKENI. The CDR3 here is CASSPLGQGAGNTEAFF. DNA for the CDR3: TGTGCCAGCTCACCACTGGGACAGGGGGCAGGGAACACTGAAGCTTTCTTT.

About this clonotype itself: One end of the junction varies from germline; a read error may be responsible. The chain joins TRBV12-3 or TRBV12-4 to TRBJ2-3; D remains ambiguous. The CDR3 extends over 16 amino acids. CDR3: CASSLGAFFIADTQYF. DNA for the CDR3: TGTGCCAGCAGTTTAGGGGCGTTTTTTATTGCAGATACGCAATATTTT.

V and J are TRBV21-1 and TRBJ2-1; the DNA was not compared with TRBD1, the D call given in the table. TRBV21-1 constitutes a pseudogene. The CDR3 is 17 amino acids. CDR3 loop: CASSACGQGKVKNEQFF. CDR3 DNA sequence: TGTGCCAGCAGCGCGTGTGGACAGGGGAAGGTTAAAAATGAGCAGTTCTTC.

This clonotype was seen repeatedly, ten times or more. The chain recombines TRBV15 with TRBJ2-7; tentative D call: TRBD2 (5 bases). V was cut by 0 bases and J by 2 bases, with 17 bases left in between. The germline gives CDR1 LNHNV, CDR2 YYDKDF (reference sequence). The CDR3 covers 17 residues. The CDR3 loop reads CATSREAGMDLTYEQYF. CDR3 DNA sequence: TGTGCCACCAGCAGAGAAGCTGGGATGGACTTGACCTACGAGCAGTACTTC.

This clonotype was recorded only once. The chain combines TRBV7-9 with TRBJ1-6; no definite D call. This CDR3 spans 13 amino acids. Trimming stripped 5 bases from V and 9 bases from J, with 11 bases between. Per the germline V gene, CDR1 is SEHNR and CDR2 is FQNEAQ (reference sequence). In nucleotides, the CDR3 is TGTGCCAGCAGCCCAAATAGTTTTTCACCCCTCCACTTT. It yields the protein CASSPNSFSPLHF. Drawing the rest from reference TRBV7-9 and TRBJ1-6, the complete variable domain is DTGVSQNPRHKITKRGQNVTFRCDPISEHNRLYWYRQTLGQGPEFLTYFQNEAQLEKSRLLSDRFSAERPKGSFSTLEIQRTEQGDSAMYLCASSPNSFSPLHFGNGTRLTVT.

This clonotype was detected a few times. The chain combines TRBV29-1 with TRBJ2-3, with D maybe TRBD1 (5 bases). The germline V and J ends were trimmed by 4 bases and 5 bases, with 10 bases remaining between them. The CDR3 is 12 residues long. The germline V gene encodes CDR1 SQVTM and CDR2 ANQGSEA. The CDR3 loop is CSVAQVRDTQYF. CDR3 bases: TGCAGCGTTGCACAGGTTAGAGATACGCAGTATTTT.

The CDR3 protein is CASSRDRYSGEAFF. The CDR3 DNA reads as TGTGCCAGCAGCCGGGACAGGTACTCGGGTGAAGCTTTCTTT. The J gene is TRBJ1-1, the V gene TRBV27; TRBD1 aligns across 8 bases. Trimming at V came to 6 bases and at J to 7 bases, leaving 10 bases not matched to a gene. Germline V gene data show CDR1 as MNHEY and CDR2 as SMNVEV (reference sequence). The CDR3 length is 14 residues.

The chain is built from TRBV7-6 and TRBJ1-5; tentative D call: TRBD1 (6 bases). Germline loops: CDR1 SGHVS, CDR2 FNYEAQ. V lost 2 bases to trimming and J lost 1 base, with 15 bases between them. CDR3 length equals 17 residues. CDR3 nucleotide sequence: TGTGCCAGCAGCTTAAGTCATGGCAGGGGAAGCAATCAGCCCCAGCATTTT. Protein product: CASSLSHGRGSNQPQHF.

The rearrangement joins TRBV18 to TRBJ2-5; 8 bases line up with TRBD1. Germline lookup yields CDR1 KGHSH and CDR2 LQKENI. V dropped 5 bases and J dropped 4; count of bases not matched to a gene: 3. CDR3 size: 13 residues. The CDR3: CASSSQGAETQYF. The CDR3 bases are TGTGCCAGCTCATCTCAGGGGGCAGAGACCCAGTACTTC.

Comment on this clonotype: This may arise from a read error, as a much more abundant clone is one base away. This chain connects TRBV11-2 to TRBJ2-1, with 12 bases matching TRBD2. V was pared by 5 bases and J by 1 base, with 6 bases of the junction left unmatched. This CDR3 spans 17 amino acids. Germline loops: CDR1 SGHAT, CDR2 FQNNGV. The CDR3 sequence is CASSGLAGWPSYNEQFF. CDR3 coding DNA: TGTGCCAGCAGCGGACTAGCGGGGTGGCCTTCCTACAATGAGCAGTTCTTC.

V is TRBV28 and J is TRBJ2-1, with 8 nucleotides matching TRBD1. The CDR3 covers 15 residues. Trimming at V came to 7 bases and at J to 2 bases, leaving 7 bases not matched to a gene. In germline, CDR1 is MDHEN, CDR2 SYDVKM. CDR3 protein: CASIPADRAYNEQFF. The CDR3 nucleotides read TGTGCCAGCATTCCCGCGGACAGGGCCTACAATGAGCAGTTCTTC.

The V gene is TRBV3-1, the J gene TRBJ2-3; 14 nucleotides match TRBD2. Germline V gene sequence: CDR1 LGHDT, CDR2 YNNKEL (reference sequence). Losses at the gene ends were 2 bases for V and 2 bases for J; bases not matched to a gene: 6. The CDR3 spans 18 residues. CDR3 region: CASSQRLAGGESTDTQYF. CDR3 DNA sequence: TGTGCCAGCAGCCAACGACTAGCGGGAGGGGAGTCCACAGATACGCAGTATTTT.

CDR3 nucleotide sequence: TGTGCCAGCAGTTTACTAGCGGGAGGGCCTTTTTTTGAGCAGTTCTTC. This encodes CASSLLAGGPFFEQFF. The chain has TRBV28 and TRBJ2-1; TRBD2 agrees at 12 bases. J lost 9 bases, V lost 2 bases, and 8 bases had no gene match. The CDR3 totals 16 residues. Germline V gene lookup returns CDR1 MDHEN and CDR2 SYDVKM.